The T cell receptor beta chain described here comes from a study of OX40 agonist ivuxolimab in advanced cancers. At the level of the study: The patients received ivuxolimab by intravenous route every 2 weeks at 0.01 to 10 mg/kg.

The investigators sampled blood at baseline, at cycle 4 day 1, and at cycle 7 day 1. General study results and limits: On average, a greater number of expanded clones characterised CD8+ T cells relative to CD4+.

Some clones are missing from TCRdb's copy, which holds only in-frame ones; the method was immunoSEQ multiplex PCR. The table records 65,000 to 70,000 clones, 75% to 90% of them present only once. Concerning this clone itself: The antigen remains unidentified.

Sequencing was performed on CD4+ or CD8+ T cells sorted from blood, taken in a trial of the OX40 agonist ivuxolimab. The clonotype comes from an adult with an advanced solid tumor such as melanoma, head and neck, liver or kidney cancer.

The CDR3 DNA sequence: TGCGCCAGCAGCCAAGTCGGAGGGCCGTTGTACGAGCAGTACTTC. It encodes CASSQVGGPLYEQYF. The V gene is TRBV4-3, the J gene TRBJ2-7; a possible D gene is TRBD2 (6 bases). This CDR3 is 15 amino acids long. Germline V gives CDR1 LGHNA, CDR2 YSLEER. The V gene lost 1 base and the J gene lost 4 bases, with 14 bases spanning the gap.